This T cell receptor beta chain was recorded in a study of T cell responses to AZD1222 COVID-19 vaccine. Broader study findings: Donors were chiefly white British, with a greater number of females, and clonal diversity was perhaps underestimated. Unmutated regions of variants are reportedly targeted by nearly half of spike-specific TCRs. No day 14 peak samples; only post-peak repertoires were characterized. Regions 160-218 and 743-854 dominated among vaccine-associated CD4 TCRs spanning spike.

The table came from immunoSEQ multiplex PCR; TCRdb's copy has only in-frame clones and leaves some out. The table includes roughly 110,000 clones, around 90% detected once. Remarks on this clone: The antigen remains unidentified.

This receptor was obtained from an adult in good health. The sequencing here drew on peripheral blood, taken on day 0 of AZD1222 vaccination.

This CDR3 is CASSPVSGRPEQFF. As DNA, the CDR3 is TGTGCCAGCAGCCCAGTTAGCGGGAGACCTGAGCAGTTCTTC. This rearrangement joins TRBV3-1 (or the pseudogene TRBV3-2) to TRBJ2-1; 9 bases line up with TRBD2. V dropped 4 bases and J dropped 9; count of bases not matched to a gene: 7. This CDR3 is 14 amino acids long. Germline V CDR1 and CDR2: LGHDT, YNNKEL (reference sequence).